A single sample is the source of the 10 T cell receptor beta chains below, sequenced in a study of breast tumors, draining lymph nodes, adjacent tissues. Axillary draining lymph nodes of breast cancer patients supplied the node samples. TCRdb passed the multiplex PCR reads through MiXCR, listing each CDR3 protein once. The sample holds fewer than 150,000 distinct CDR3 sequences, less than 25% seen once. Sequencing was done on a sample of axillary lymph node tissue. The receptors derive from a female donor with breast cancer. Some clones in this sample may be carry-over from other donors' samples.

The table lists this clonotype with many counts. The chain is built from TRBV11-3 and TRBJ2-2; D call uncertain. Germline V gives CDR1 SGHNT, CDR2 YENEEA. The CDR3 totals 15 residues. V shed 1 base and J shed 4 bases, with 10 bases lying between them. CDR3 DNA sequence: TGTGCCAGCAGCTTAGCGTACTCAGGCACCGGGGAGCTGTTTTTT. Translating it yields CASSLAYSGTGELFF. Full variable domain (outside the CDR3, taken from reference TRBV11-3 and TRBJ2-2): EAGVVQSPRYKIIEKKQPVAFWCNPISGHNTLYWYLQNLGQGPELLIRYENEEAVDDSQLPKDRFSAERLKGVDSTLKIQPAELGDSAVYLCASSLAYSGTGELFFGEGSRLTVL.

About this clonotype: This clone may be a read error of a much larger clone one base away. The chain combines TRBV13 with TRBJ2-7; no definite D call. Trimming removed 0 bases from V and 5 bases from J, with 5 bases in between. CDR1 is PRHDT, CDR2 FYEKMQ, per germline (reference sequence). The CDR3 covers 12 residues. The CDR3 here is CASSLGVDEQYF. In DNA, the CDR3 is TGTGCCAGCAGCTTAGGTGTGGACGAGCAGTACTTC.

This clonotype came up many times. CDR3 region: CASSWDSRTSEKLFF. CDR3 bases: TGTGCCAGTAGTTGGGACAGTCGGACGTCTGAAAAACTGTTTTTT. The rearrangement uses TRBV19 and TRBJ1-4; 7 bases align to TRBD1. Germline CDR1 and CDR2: LNHDA and SQIVND (reference sequence). The CDR3 contains 15 residues. V lost 5 bases, J lost 7 bases, and 10 bases stayed unmatched.

This chain connects TRBV6-5 to TRBJ2-1, with D possibly TRBD1 on 6 matching bases. Germline lookup yields CDR1 MNHEY and CDR2 SVGAGI. The CDR3 totals 15 residues. V was clipped by 6 bases and J by 2 bases, with 14 bases between them. CDR3 nucleotides: TGTGCCAGCAGACGGACAGAAGGAACCTACAATGAGCAGTTCTTC. It is translated as CASRRTEGTYNEQFF.

This clonotype is a singleton in its sample. This may be a read error, as it is one base from a much larger clone. This chain joins TRBV18 and TRBJ2-3, with D uncertain. CDR3 length: 12 residues. Per the germline V gene, CDR1 is KGHSH and CDR2 is LQKENI. The chain's CDR3 is CASLPSKDTQYF. CDR3 coding DNA: TGTGCCAGCTTACCATCGAAGGATACGCAGTATTTT.

This clonotype occurred many times. This chain links TRBV15 with TRBJ1-4; TRBD1 might be the D (6 bases). The CDR3 is 16 amino acids. The germline V gene has CDR1 LNHNV and CDR2 YYDKDF (reference sequence). With 1 base removed from V and 6 bases from J, the gap between germline ends came to 15 bases. CDR3 coding DNA: TGTGCCACCAGCAGAGGGACTCAGGGGAATTATGAAAAACTGTTTTTT. This translates into CATSRGTQGNYEKLFF.

This clonotype was seen ten or more times. V is TRBV3-1 and J is TRBJ2-1, with 8 bases that match TRBD2. Germline lookup yields CDR1 LGHDT and CDR2 YNNKEL (reference sequence). V shed 0 bases, J shed 3 bases, and the junction held 7 bases outside the gene matches. This CDR3 region has 17 residues. CDR3 coding DNA: TGTGCCAGCAGCCAAGATATAGCGGGACTAGTCTACAATGAGCAGTTCTTC. Amino acid sequence: CASSQDIAGLVYNEQFF.

This clonotype was detected many times. The chain employs TRBV10-3 and TRBJ2-1; 8 bases align to TRBD2. CDR1 and CDR2 (germline): ENHRY, SYGVKD. The CDR3 contains 16 residues. V was clipped by 6 bases and J by 0 bases; unmatched bases: 7. CDR3 residues: CAISPQRGSSYNEQFF. Here the CDR3 DNA reads TGTGCCATCAGCCCCCAGCGGGGGAGCTCCTACAATGAGCAGTTCTTC.

Turning to this clonotype: A clone one base away is much larger, so this may be a read error. The CDR3 region is CASNYRYLDEQYF. DNA for the CDR3: TGTGCCAGCAATTACAGATATTTGGACGAGCAGTACTTC. The chain employs TRBV6-5 and TRBJ2-7; D not certain. The length of the CDR3 is 13 residues. CDR1 and CDR2 (germline): MNHEY, SVGAGI.

This clonotype was seen repeatedly, ten times or more. CDR3 in amino acids: CASSSTGWGTNEKLFF. CDR3 DNA: TGTGCCAGCAGCTCCACCGGATGGGGGACTAATGAAAAACTGTTTTTT. The rearrangement links TRBV6-6 to TRBJ1-4; D is perhaps TRBD1 (5 bases). This CDR3 is 16 amino acids long. The V end lost 6 bases, the J end lost 2 bases, and 16 bases lay between the germline ends. In germline, CDR1 is MNHNY, CDR2 SVGAGI (reference sequence).